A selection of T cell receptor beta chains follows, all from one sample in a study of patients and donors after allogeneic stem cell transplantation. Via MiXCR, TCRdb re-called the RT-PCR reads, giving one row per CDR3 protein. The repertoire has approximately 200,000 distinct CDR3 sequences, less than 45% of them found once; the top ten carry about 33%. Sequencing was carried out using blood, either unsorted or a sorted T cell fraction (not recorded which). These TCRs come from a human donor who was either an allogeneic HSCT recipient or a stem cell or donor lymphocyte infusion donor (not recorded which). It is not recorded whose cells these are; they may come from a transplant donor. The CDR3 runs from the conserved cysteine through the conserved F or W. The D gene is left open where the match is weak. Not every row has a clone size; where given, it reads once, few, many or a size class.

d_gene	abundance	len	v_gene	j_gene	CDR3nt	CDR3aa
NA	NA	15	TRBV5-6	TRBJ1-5	TGTGCCAGCAGCTTGGGGGGAGTCGCGTGGCAGCCCCAGCATTTT	CASSLGGVAWQPQHF
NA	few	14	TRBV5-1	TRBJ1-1	TGCGCCAGCAGCCGGGACGGATTGAACACTGAAGCTTTCTTT	CASSRDGLNTEAFF
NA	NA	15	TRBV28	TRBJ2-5	TGTGCCAGCAGCCCGGGACACCCTGAGGAAGAGACCCAGTACTTC	CASSPGHPEEETQYF
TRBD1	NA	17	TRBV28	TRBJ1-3	TGTGCCAGCAGTTTGATTACAGGGGTGAGCTCTGGAAACACCATATATTTT	CASSLITGVSSGNTIYF
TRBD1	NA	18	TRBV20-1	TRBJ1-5	TGCAGTGCTAGAGGACCCGGGACAGTGCCTTATAGCAATCAGCCCCAGCATTTT	CSARGPGTVPYSNQPQHF
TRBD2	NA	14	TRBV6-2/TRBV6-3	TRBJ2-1	TGTGCCAGCAGGCTAGCCGCGGGAGAGGGAAAGCAGTTCTTC	CASRLAAGEGKQFF
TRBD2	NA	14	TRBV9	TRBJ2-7	TGTGCCAGCAGCGAAAGCGGGAGGTCCTACGAGCAGTACTTC	CASSESGRSYEQYF
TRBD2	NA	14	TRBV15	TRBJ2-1	TGTGCCACCAGCAGAGCCGGGACTAGGTATGAGCAGTTCTTC	CATSRAGTRYEQFF
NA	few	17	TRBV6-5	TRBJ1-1	TGTGCCAGCAGTTACTCAGACAGGTCCTTCATGAACACTGAAGCTTTCTTT	CASSYSDRSFMNTEAFF
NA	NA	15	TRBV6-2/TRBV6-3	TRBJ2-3	TGTGCCAGCAGTTACACGGAGGGGGCTCGGCAGCCCCAGTATTTT	CASSYTEGARQPQYF
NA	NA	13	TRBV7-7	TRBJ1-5	TGTGCTAGCAGCTTAGCCGTCGGAGGGCCCCAGCATTTT	CASSLAVGGPQHF
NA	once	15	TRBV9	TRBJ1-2	TGTGCCAGCAGCGTATCCGGGACACCAAACTATGGCTACACCTTC	CASSVSGTPNYGYTF
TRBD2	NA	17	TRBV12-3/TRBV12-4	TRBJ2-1	TGTGCCAGCAGTTTCTACCCCGGGACTAGCGGGAGAACTGAGCAGTTCTTC	CASSFYPGTSGRTEQFF
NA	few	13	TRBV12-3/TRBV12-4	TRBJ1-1	TGTGCCAGCAGTTTAAACATTGGGGCCGTAGCTTTCTTT	CASSLNIGAVAFF
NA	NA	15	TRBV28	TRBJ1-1	TGTGCCAGCAGTTTAGGGGGGCCAGTCGACACTGAAGCTTTCTTT	CASSLGGPVDTEAFF
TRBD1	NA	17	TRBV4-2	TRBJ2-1	TGTGCCAGCAGCCTTGAAGACCGGGACAGCTCCTACAATGAGCAGTTCTTC	CASSLEDRDSSYNEQFF
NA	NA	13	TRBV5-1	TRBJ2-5	TGCGCCAGCAGCTTGATTGTGGAAGAGACCCAGTACTTC	CASSLIVEETQYF
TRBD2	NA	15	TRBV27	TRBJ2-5	TGTGCCAGCACCGGGGGGGCTAGCGGACAAGAGACCCAGTACTTC	CASTGGASGQETQYF
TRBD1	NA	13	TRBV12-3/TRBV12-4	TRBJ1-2	TGTGCCAGCAGCGGTGGGACAGAGAGATACTACACCTTC	CASSGGTERYYTF
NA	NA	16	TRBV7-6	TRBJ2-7	TGTGCCAGCAGCCCAAACCGGGACCCCTCAATCTACGAGCAGTACTTC	CASSPNRDPSIYEQYF
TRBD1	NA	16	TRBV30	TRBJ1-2	TGTGCCTGGAGCCCCCTGAGGGACAGGGGGATATATGGCTACACCTTC	CAWSPLRDRGIYGYTF
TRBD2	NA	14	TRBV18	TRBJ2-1	TGTGCCAGCTCAGGACTAGCGGGGGACAATGAGCAGTTCTTC	CASSGLAGDNEQFF
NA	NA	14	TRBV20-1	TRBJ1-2	TGCAGTGCTAGAGACCTCGACGGATACTATGGCTACACCTTC	CSARDLDGYYGYTF
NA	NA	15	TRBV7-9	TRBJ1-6	TGTGCCAGCAGCTTAGGGGGCCAGGGACTTTCACCCCTCCACTTT	CASSLGGQGLSPLHF
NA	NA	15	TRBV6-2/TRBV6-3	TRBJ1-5	TGTGCCAGCAGTACACGACAGACTAGCAATCAGCCCCAGCATTTT	CASSTRQTSNQPQHF
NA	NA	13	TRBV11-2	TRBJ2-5	TGTGCCAGCAGCTTAGAGGGGCAAGAGACCCAGTACTTC	CASSLEGQETQYF
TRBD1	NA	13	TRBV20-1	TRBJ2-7	TGCAGTGCTGTTGACAGGGGGTTCTACGAGCAGTACTTC	CSAVDRGFYEQYF
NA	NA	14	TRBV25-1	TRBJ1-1	TGTGCCAGCACCAAAATAGGTGCGGGCACTGAAGCTTTCTTT	CASTKIGAGTEAFF
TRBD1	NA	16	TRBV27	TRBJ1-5	TGTGCCAGCAGTAAAAGGACAGGGGTTAGCAATCAGCCCCAGCATTTT	CASSKRTGVSNQPQHF
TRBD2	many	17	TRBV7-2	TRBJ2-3	TGTGCCAGCAGCTTAGAAGTTGGCGGGAGGGCCTTAGATACGCAGTATTTT	CASSLEVGGRALDTQYF
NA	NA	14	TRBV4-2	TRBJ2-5	TGTGCCAGCAGCCAAGAAGAGGGGATTGCTGTCCAGTACTTC	CASSQEEGIAVQYF
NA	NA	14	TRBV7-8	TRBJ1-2	TGTGCCAGCAGCTTAGGACAGGCGGGGGATGGCTACACCTTC	CASSLGQAGDGYTF
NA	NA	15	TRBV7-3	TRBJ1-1	TGTGCCAGCAGCTTATCGCCAGGCACGAACACTGAAGCTTTCTTT	CASSLSPGTNTEAFF
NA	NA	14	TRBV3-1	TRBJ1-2	TGTGCCAGCAGCCCTCAAATAGGTCGAAGTGGCTACACCTTC	CASSPQIGRSGYTF
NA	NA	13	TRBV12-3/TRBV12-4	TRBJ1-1	TGTGCCAGCAGTTTAGCGGGGACACATGAAGCTTTCTTT	CASSLAGTHEAFF
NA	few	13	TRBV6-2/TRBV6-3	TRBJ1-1	TGTGCCAGCACAAGGTGGGAGAACACTGAAGCTTTCTTT	CASTRWENTEAFF
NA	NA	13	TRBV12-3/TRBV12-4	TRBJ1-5	TGTGCCAGCAGCACACAGGGAGTGCAGCCCCAGCATTTT	CASSTQGVQPQHF
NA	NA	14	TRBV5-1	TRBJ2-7	TGCGCCAGCAGCTTGGAACACAGGACCTACGAGCAGTACTTC	CASSLEHRTYEQYF
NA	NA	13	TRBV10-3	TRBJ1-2	TGTGCCATCAGTGACTCTCAGGTCTATGGCTACACCTTC	CAISDSQVYGYTF
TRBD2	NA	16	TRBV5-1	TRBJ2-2	TGCGCCAGCAGCTTACTAGCGGGCCTCGACACCGGGGAGCTGTTTTTT	CASSLLAGLDTGELFF
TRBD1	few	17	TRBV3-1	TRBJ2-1	TGTGCCAGCAGCCGTTCTTTAGGACAGGAACTAGGCAATGAGCAGTTCTTC	CASSRSLGQELGNEQFF
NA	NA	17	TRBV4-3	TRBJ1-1	TGCGCCAGCAGCCAAGATCCTCTCGAGGGATTGAACACTGAAGCTTTCTTT	CASSQDPLEGLNTEAFF
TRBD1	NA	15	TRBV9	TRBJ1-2	TGTGCCAGCAGCCCTCAACAGGGGGCTGGCTATGGCTACACCTTC	CASSPQQGAGYGYTF
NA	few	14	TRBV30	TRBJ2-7	TGTGCCTGTCATGACGAAAGGTCTCCCTACGAGCAGTACTTC	CACHDERSPYEQYF
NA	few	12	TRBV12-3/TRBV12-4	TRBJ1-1	TGTGCCAGCAGTTCTAACGGGGTTGAAGCTTTCTTT	CASSSNGVEAFF
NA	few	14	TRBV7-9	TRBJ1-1	TGTGCCAGCCGGGACGCACGCGAAAACTTTGAAGCTTTCTTT	CASRDARENFEAFF
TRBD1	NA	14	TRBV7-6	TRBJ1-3	TGTGCCAGCAGCTCTGGGACAGGGTTGAGCACCATATATTTT	CASSSGTGLSTIYF
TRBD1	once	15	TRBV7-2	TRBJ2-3	TGTGCCAGCAGCTTAGTAGGACAGGGCACAGATACGCAGTATTTT	CASSLVGQGTDTQYF
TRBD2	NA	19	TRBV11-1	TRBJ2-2	TGTGCCAGCAGCTTGGACTTCGGGACTAGCGGGAAATTCACCGGGGAGCTGTTTTTT	CASSLDFGTSGKFTGELFF
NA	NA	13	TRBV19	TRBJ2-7	TGTGCCAGTAGCTCGGACAGCCTCTACGAGCAGTACTTC	CASSSDSLYEQYF
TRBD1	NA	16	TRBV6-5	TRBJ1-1	TGTGCCAGCAGCAAAGGGACAGGGGGTCGGGCCACTGAAGCTTTCTTT	CASSKGTGGRATEAFF
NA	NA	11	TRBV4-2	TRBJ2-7	TGTGCCAGCAGCCAAGATGGCGAGCAGTACTTC	CASSQDGEQYF
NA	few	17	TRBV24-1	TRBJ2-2	TGTGCCACCAGTGATGGGAGGCAGGCACGAAACACCGGGGAGCTGTTTTTT	CATSDGRQARNTGELFF
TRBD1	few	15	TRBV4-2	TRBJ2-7	TGTGCCAGCAGCCAACCCGGGACAGGGTTCTACGAGCAGTACTTC	CASSQPGTGFYEQYF
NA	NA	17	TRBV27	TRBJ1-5	TGTGCCAGCAGCAACCTCCCCTTGGGGGCTGAGGATCAGCCCCAGCATTTT	CASSNLPLGAEDQPQHF
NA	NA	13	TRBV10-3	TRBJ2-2	TGTGCCATCAGCCTACAGAACACCGGGGAGCTGTTTTTT	CAISLQNTGELFF
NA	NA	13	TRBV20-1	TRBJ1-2	TGCAGTGGTAACAGGATAATCAACTATGGCTACACCTTC	CSGNRIINYGYTF
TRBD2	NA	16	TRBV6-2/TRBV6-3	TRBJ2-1	TGTGCCAGCAGTACCACCGGGAGGGGGTCCTACAATGAGCAGTTCTTC	CASSTTGRGSYNEQFF
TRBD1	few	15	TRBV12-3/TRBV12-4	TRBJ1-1	TGTGCCAGCAGTCCGATGCAGGGGGCAGACACTGAAGCTTTCTTT	CASSPMQGADTEAFF
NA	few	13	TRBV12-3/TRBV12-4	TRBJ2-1	TGTGCCAGCAGTTCCGTTAGGGACAATGAGCAGTTCTTC	CASSSVRDNEQFF